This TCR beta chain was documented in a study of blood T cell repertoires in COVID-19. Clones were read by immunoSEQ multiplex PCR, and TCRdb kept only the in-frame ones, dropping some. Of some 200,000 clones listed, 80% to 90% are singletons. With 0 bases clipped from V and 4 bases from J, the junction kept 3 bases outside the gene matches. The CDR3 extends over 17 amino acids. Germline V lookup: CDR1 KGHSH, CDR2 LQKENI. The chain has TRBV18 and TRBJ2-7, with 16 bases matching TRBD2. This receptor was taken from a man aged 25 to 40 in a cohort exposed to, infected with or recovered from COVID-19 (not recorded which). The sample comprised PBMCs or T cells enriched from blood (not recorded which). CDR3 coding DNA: TGTGCCAGCTCACCACCGGGACTAGCGGGAGGGCCGTACGAGCAGTACTTC. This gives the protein CASSPPGLAGGPYEQYF.